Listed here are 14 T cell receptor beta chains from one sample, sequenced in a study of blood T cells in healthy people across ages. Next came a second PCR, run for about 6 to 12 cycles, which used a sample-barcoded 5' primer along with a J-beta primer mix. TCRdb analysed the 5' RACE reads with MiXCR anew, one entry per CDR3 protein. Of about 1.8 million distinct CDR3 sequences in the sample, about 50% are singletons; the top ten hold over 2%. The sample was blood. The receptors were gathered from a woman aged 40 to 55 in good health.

CDR3 protein: CASSKQGWGQYF. The CDR3 DNA follows: TGTGCCAGCAGTAAACAGGGCTGGGGGCAGTACTTC. V and J are TRBV12-3 or TRBV12-4 and TRBJ2-7, with a weak D call TRBD1 (6 bases). This CDR3 comprises 12 residues. Trimming stripped 5 bases from V and 9 bases from J, with 14 bases between.

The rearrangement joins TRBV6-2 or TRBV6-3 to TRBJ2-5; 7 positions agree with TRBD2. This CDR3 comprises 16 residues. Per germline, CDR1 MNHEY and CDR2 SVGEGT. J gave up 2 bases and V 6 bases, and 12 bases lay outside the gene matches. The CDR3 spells CASRPNLAGTQETQYF. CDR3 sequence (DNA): TGTGCCAGCAGGCCAAACTTAGCGGGCACACAAGAGACCCAGTACTTC.

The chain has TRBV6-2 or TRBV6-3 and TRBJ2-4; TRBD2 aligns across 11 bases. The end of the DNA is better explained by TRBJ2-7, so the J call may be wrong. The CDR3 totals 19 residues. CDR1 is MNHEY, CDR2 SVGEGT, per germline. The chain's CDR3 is CASSSRLDSGGALYAEQYF. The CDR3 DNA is TGTGCCAGCAGTTCCAGACTGGATAGCGGGGGGGCCTTATATGCCGAGCAGTACTTC.

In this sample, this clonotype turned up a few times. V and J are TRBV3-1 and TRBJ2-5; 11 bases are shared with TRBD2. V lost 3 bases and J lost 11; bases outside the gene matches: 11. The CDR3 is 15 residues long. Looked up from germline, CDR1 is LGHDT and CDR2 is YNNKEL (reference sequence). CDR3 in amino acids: CASSHSGGAPNEQYF. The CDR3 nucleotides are TGTGCCAGCAGCCATAGCGGGGGGGCCCCAAATGAGCAGTACTTC.

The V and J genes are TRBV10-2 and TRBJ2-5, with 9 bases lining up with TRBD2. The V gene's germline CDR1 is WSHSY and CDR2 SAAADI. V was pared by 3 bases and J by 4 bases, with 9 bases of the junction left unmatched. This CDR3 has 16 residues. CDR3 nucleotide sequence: TGCGCCAGCAGTGAAATACTAGCGGGTGGGGGAGAGACCCAGTACTTC. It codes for CASSEILAGGGETQYF.

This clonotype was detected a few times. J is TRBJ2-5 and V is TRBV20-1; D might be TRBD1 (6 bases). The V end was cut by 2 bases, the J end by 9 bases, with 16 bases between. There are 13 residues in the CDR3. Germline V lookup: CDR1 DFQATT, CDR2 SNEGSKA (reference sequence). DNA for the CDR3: TGCAGTGCTAGAACTGCAGGGAAGGGGGCCCAGTACTTC. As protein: CSARTAGKGAQYF.

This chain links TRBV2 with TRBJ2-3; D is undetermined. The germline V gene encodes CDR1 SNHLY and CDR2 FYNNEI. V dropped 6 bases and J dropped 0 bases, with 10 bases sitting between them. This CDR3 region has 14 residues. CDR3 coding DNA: TGTGCCAGCAGGGCCCTAGGGAGCACAGATACGCAGTATTTT. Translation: CASRALGSTDTQYF.

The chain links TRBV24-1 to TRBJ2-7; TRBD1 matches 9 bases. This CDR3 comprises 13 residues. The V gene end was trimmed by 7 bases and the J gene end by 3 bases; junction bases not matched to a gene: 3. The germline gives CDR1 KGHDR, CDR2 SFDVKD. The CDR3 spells CATSTTGGYEQYF. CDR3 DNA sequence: TGTGCCACCAGCACGACAGGGGGCTACGAGCAGTACTTC.

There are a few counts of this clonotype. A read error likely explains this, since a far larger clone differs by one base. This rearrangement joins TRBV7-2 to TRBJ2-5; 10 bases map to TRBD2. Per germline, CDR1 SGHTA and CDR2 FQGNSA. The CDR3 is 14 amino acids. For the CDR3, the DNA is TGTGCCAGCAGCATAGCGGGGGGAGGGGAGACCCAGTACTTC. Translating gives CASSIAGGGETQYF.

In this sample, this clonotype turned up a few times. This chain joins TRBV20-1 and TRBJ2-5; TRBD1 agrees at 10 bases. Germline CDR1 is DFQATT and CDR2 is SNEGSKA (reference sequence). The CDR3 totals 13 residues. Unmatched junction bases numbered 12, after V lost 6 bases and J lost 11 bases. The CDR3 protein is CSATGTGESEQYF. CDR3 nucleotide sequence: TGCAGTGCAACCGGGACAGGGGAATCGGAGCAGTACTTC.

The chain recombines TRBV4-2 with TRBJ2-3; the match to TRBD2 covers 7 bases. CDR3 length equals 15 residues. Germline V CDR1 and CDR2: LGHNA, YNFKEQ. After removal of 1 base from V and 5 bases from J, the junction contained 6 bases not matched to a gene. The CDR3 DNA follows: TGTGCCAGCAGCCAAGCGGCGGGGGAGGGAGATACGCAGTATTTT. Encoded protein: CASSQAAGEGDTQYF.

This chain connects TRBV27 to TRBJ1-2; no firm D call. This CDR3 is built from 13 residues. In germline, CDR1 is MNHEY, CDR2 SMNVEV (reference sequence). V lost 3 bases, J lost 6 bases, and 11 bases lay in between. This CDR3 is CASSFPGNHGYTF. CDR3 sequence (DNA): TGTGCCAGCAGTTTCCCGGGAAACCATGGCTACACCTTC.

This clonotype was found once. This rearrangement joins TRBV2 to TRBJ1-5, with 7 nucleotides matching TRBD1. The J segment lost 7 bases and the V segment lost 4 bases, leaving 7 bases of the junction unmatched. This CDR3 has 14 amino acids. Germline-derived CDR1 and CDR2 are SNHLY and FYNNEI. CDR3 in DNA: TGTGCCAGCAGTGTTGACAGGGCGGCCCAGCCCCAGCATTTT. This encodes CASSVDRAAQPQHF.

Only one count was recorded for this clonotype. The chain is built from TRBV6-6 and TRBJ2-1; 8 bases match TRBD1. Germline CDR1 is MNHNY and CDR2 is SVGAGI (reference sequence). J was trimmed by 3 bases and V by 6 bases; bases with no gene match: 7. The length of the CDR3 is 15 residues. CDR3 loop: CASRKQGDRYNEQFF. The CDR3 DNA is TGTGCCAGCAGAAAACAGGGGGACCGCTACAATGAGCAGTTCTTC.